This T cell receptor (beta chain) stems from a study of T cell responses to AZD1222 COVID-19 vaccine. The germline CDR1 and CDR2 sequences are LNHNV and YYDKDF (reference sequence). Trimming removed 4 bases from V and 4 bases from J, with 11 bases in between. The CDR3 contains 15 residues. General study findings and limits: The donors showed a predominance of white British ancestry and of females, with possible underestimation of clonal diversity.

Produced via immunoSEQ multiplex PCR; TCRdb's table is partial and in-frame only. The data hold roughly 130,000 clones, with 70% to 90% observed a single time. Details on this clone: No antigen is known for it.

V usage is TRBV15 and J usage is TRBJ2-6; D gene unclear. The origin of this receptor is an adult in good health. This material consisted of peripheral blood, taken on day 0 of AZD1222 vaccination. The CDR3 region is CATSIGRSGANVLTF. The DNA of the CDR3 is TGTGCCACCAGCATAGGGCGATCCGGGGCCAACGTCCTGACTTTC. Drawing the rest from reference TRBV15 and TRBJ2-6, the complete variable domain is DAMVIQNPRYQVTQFGKPVTLSCSQTLNHNVMYWYQQKSSQAPKLLFHYYDKDFNNEADTPDNFQSRRPNTSFCFLDIRSPGLGDTAMYLCATSIGRSGANVLTFGAGSRLTVL.